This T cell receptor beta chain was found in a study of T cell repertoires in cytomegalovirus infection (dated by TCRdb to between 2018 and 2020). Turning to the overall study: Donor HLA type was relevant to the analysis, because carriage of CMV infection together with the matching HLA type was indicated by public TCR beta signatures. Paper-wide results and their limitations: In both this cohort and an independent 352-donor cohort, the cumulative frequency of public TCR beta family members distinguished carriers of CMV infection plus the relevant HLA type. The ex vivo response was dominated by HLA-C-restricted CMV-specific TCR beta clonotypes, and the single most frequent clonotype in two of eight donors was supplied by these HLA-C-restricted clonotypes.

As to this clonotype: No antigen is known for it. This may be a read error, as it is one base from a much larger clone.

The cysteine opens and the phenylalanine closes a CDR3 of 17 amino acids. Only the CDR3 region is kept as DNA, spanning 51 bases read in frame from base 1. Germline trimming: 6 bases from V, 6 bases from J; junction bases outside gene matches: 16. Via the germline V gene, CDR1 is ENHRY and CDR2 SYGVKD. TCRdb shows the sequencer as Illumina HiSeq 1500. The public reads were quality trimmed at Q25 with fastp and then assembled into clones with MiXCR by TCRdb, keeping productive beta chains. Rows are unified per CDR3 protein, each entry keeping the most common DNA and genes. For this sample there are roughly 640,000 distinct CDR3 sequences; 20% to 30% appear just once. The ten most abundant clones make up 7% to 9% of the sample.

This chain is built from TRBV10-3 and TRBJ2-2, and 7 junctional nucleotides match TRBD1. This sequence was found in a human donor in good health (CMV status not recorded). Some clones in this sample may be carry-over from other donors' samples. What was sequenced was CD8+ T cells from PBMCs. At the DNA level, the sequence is TGTGCCATCAGAGAGCCAGGACAGGTGGACGGCGCCGGGGAGCTGTTTTTT. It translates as CAIREPGQVDGAGELFF.